This is a list of T cell receptor beta chains from one sample in a study of blood T cell repertoires in COVID-19. Libraries were prepared by immunoSEQ multiplex PCR; TCRdb keeps only in-frame clonotypes and omits some of them. Among a few hundred thousand clones listed, 70% to 90% were seen once. The sample consisted of PBMCs or T cells enriched from blood (not recorded which). All receptors derive from a man aged 25-40 years who had recovered from COVID-19. Each CDR3 is given with its conserved first and last residue. A D gene is named only where the DNA matches it firmly. A clone size is listed for some rows: how often the clone was seen (once, few, many), or a class if it is expanded.

D: -; size: -; J: TRBJ1-5; V: TRBV30; CDR3: CAWSVGADSNQPQHF; DNA: TGTGCCTGGAGTGTGGGAGCCGATAGCAATCAGCCCCAGCATTTT
D: -; size: -; J: TRBJ2-2; V: TRBV9; CDR3: CASSFGLTGELFF; DNA: TGTGCCAGCAGCTTCGGACTCACCGGGGAGCTGTTTTTT
D: -; size: -; J: TRBJ1-1; V: TRBV18; CDR3: CASSRTITSGNTEAFF; DNA: TGTGCCAGCTCACGAACTATAACCTCGGGGAACACTGAAGCTTTCTTT
D: -; size: -; J: TRBJ2-7; V: TRBV6-2/TRBV6-3; CDR3: CASSYTGPYEQYF; DNA: TGTGCCAGCAGTTACACAGGACCCTACGAGCAGTACTTC
D: -; size: -; J: TRBJ1-1; V: TRBV27; CDR3: CASSFLGLEAFF; DNA: TGTGCCAGCAGTTTTTTGGGACTCGAAGCTTTCTTT
D: -; size: -; J: TRBJ1-4; V: TRBV30; CDR3: CAWSTGLREKLFF; DNA: TGTGCCTGGAGTACGGGACTTCGGGAAAAACTGTTTTTT
D: -; size: once; J: TRBJ1-5; V: TRBV5-6; CDR3: CASSSRQLIQPQHF; DNA: TGTGCCAGCAGCTCCAGACAGCTGATCCAGCCCCAGCATTTT
D: -; size: -; J: TRBJ1-3; V: TRBV12-3/TRBV12-4; CDR3: CASSWRLNTIYF; DNA: TGTGCCAGCAGTTGGAGGCTAAACACCATATATTTT
D: TRBD1; size: once; J: TRBJ2-7; V: TRBV5-4; CDR3: CASSTGQDPYEQYF; DNA: TGTGCCAGCAGCACGGGACAGGACCCTTACGAGCAGTACTTC
D: -; size: -; J: TRBJ1-4; V: TRBV7-9; CDR3: CASSHPRTNEKLFF; DNA: TGTGCCAGCAGCCACCCTAGGACTAATGAAAAACTGTTTTTT
D: -; size: few; J: TRBJ1-1; V: TRBV4-3; CDR3: CASSPGPGRAEAFF; DNA: TGCGCCAGCAGCCCGGGGCCGGGGAGGGCTGAAGCTTTCTTT
D: -; size: -; J: TRBJ2-7; V: TRBV6-5; CDR3: CASSSAGSYEQYF; DNA: TGTGCCAGCAGTTCGGCAGGGTCCTACGAGCAGTACTTC
D: -; size: few; J: TRBJ1-2; V: TRBV9; CDR3: CASGSEANYGYTF; DNA: TGTGCCAGCGGGAGTGAAGCTAACTATGGCTACACCTTC